These 5 T cell receptor beta chains were all obtained from the same sample, sequenced in a study of PD-1 blockade in classical Hodgkin lymphoma. Autologous stem cell transplantation was followed by relapse in every patient, and brentuximab vedotin exposure varied. Using immunoSEQ multiplex PCR, the repertoire was profiled, and TCRdb retains in-frame clones only, with some absent. The sample lists some 95,000 clones, about 88% seen once, with roughly 10% in the top ten. This specimen was peripheral blood mononuclear cells (PBMCs), taken before the second cycle of nivolumab. Receptors were obtained from a human donor with classical Hodgkin lymphoma.

CDR3 DNA: TGTGCCAGCTCACCCTACAGGGCTGGAGAGACCCAGTACTTC. It translates to CASSPYRAGETQYF. The V gene is TRBV18, the J gene TRBJ2-5; D might be TRBD1 (6 bases). Trimming removed 3 bases at V and 4 bases at J, with 12 bases between. Germline values: CDR1 KGHSH, CDR2 LQKENI. The CDR3 contains 14 residues.

This chain connects TRBV28 to TRBJ2-3; the match to TRBD2 covers 14 bases. The CDR3 loop spans 16 amino acids. The V gene's germline CDR1 is MDHEN and CDR2 SYDVKM. The V and J ends lost 4 bases and 6 bases, in that order; junction bases with no gene match: 6. CDR3 DNA sequence: TGTGCCAGCAGTTCCGGGACTAGCGGGAGATTTGATACGCAGTATTTT. This translates into CASSSGTSGRFDTQYF.

The chain has TRBV5-4 and TRBJ2-7, with 15 bases that match TRBD2. V dropped 3 bases and J dropped 5; count of bases not matched to a gene: 12. CDR1 SGHNT and CDR2 YYREEE come from the germline V gene (reference sequence). CDR3 size: 18 residues. DNA for the CDR3: TGTGCCAGCAGCTCGCGACGGACTAGCGGGAGGGCCGTGGACGAGCAGTACTTC. Residues: CASSSRRTSGRAVDEQYF.

The chain joins TRBV2 to TRBJ2-2; weak D call: TRBD2 (6 bases). The length of the CDR3 is 13 residues. V was clipped by 6 bases and J by 4 bases, with 9 bases between them. Germline V gives CDR1 SNHLY, CDR2 FYNNEI. CDR3 coding DNA: TGTGCCAGCAGCCTGGGGGGCACCGGGGAGCTGTTTTTT. This sequence encodes CASSLGGTGELFF.

The chain carries TRBV7-9 and TRBJ2-7; 7 bases map to TRBD1. The CDR3 has 14 residues. The V gene end was trimmed by 4 bases and the J gene end by 5 bases; junction bases not matched to a gene: 8. Germline CDR1 is SEHNR and CDR2 is FQNEAQ (reference sequence). CDR3 amino acids: CASSSRDSIHEQYF. As DNA, the CDR3 is TGTGCCAGCAGCTCCAGGGACAGTATCCACGAGCAGTACTTC.